These T cell receptor beta chains were read from a single sample in a study of T cells in Graves' hyperthyroidism and ophthalmopathy. TCRdb reprocessed the multiplex PCR reads with MiXCR, giving one entry per CDR3 protein. Of a few hundred thousand distinct CDR3 sequences listed, 15% to 17% are singletons. Sequenced material: blood. These receptors all stem from a woman in her twenties or thirties with Graves' hyperthyroidism. Both conserved end residues are part of each CDR3. D genes are given only for firm matches. Size is stated for part of the rows, as once, few or many counts, or as a class when the clone is expanded.

>TRBD2|TRBV10-1|TRBJ2-1|many
TGCGCCAGCAGTGACCCCTCCCAAGCGGGAGTCAACAATGAGCAGTTCTTC
CASSDPSQAGVNNEQFF
>-|TRBV7-9|TRBJ2-7|many
TGTGCCAGCAGCGAACGGACGGAAGGGTACGAGCAGTACTTC
CASSERTEGYEQYF
>-|TRBV20-1|TRBJ2-5|few
TGCAGTGCTAGTGCCAGGGACAAAGAGACCCAGTACTTC
CSASARDKETQYF
>-|TRBV24-1|TRBJ1-5|few
TGTGCCACCAGTGAATGGACAGACAATCAGCCCCAGCATTTT
CATSEWTDNQPQHF
>-|TRBV30|TRBJ1-4|few
TGTGCCTGGAGTGGTTTTCCCGGGACAGAAAAACTGTTTTTT
CAWSGFPGTEKLFF
>-|TRBV6-5|TRBJ2-1|-
TGTGCCAGCAGTTATGGAACCCCGAGCTCCTACAATGAGCAGTTCTTC
CASSYGTPSSYNEQFF
>-|TRBV6-1|TRBJ2-2|-
TGTGCCAGCAGCTGGGTTAGAGTGAACACCGGGGAGCTGTTTTTT
CASSWVRVNTGELFF
>-|TRBV7-3|TRBJ2-7|few
TGTGCCAGCAGCTTATCGGGCCCGGGGAACGAGCAGTACTTC
CASSLSGPGNEQYF
>-|TRBV5-1|TRBJ1-3|few
TGCGCCAGCAGTCCCGGGACAATCGGAAACACCATATATTTT
CASSPGTIGNTIYF
>-|TRBV4-3|TRBJ1-1|few
TGCGCCAGCAGCCAAAGATGGGGGTACACTGAAGCTTTCTTT
CASSQRWGYTEAFF
>-|TRBV5-1|TRBJ2-1|many
TGCGCCAGCAGCACGACAGGCATCCCTTACAATGAGCAGTTCTTC
CASSTTGIPYNEQFF
>-|TRBV19|TRBJ1-5|-
TGTGCCAGTAGTATTGCGACGGGCAGCAATCAGCCCCAGCATTTT
CASSIATGSNQPQHF
>-|TRBV20-1|TRBJ2-7|many
TGCAGTGCTACGGAGCTCGGGGCGAGCTCCTACGAGCAGTACTTC
CSATELGASSYEQYF
>TRBD2|TRBV30|TRBJ2-2|-
TGTGCACACGACCGGGGGGCCGGGGAGCTGTTTTTT
CAHDRGAGELFF
>-|TRBV6-2/TRBV6-3|TRBJ2-1|many
TGTGCCAGCGCAATTTCTACCGGCCCTAAAAAGTTCTTC
CASAISTGPKKFF
>-|TRBV10-3|TRBJ2-2|-
TGTGCCATCAGTGAAGACAGAATCACCGGGGAGCTGTTTTTT
CAISEDRITGELFF
>-|TRBV29-1|TRBJ1-1|many
TGCAGCGTTTCTTCCGGTTTGAACACTGAAGCTTTCTTT
CSVSSGLNTEAFF
>TRBD1|TRBV27|TRBJ2-7|many
TGTGCCAGCAGTTTATCAGGGACAGGCTACGAGCAGTACTTC
CASSLSGTGYEQYF
>-|TRBV3-1|TRBJ2-3|many
TGTGCCAGCAGCCATAATCCTAGCGATCAAGATACGCAGTATTTT
CASSHNPSDQDTQYF
>-|TRBV7-8|TRBJ2-1|many
TGTGCCAGCAGCGATAATATGCCGCCCTACAATGAGCAGTTCTTC
CASSDNMPPYNEQFF
>-|TRBV6-1|TRBJ2-1|few
TGTGCCAGCAGTTCCACCGACCTAGCGAATGAGCAGTTCTTC
CASSSTDLANEQFF
>-|TRBV29-1|TRBJ1-3|-
TGCAGCGCCACAAAGTGGTCCTCTGGAAACACCATATATTTT
CSATKWSSGNTIYF
>-|TRBV7-2|TRBJ2-5|many
TGTGCCAGCAGCTGGGGGAGTAGCGCCCGCCAAGAGACCCAGTACTTC
CASSWGSSARQETQYF
>-|TRBV5-1|TRBJ2-3|-
TGCGCCAGCAAACCAGCGGTCACAGATACGCAGTATTTT
CASKPAVTDTQYF
>-|TRBV6-5|TRBJ2-7|-
TGTGCCAGCAGTTACTCCTCAGTCCGATACGAGCAGTACTTC
CASSYSSVRYEQYF
>-|TRBV20-1|TRBJ1-2|-
TGCAGTGCTAGATCTACAGGGAACTATGGCTACACCTTC
CSARSTGNYGYTF
>-|TRBV14|TRBJ1-4|many
TGTGCCAGCAGCAGAATCTTCTCAACTAATGAAAAACTGTTTTTT
CASSRIFSTNEKLFF
>-|TRBV20-1|TRBJ1-1|many
TGCAGTGCTAGAGATAGGCGGGGGAACACTGAAGCTTTCTTT
CSARDRRGNTEAFF
>TRBD1|TRBV5-1|TRBJ2-3|once
TGCGCCAGCAGCTCCTCGTTAGGGGGCTTTGGCACAGATACGCAGTATTTT
CASSSSLGGFGTDTQYF
>-|TRBV7-3|TRBJ2-2|many
TGTGCCAGCAGCTTTTTCGGACCTCAGGCAGGCGGGGAGCTGTTTTTT
CASSFFGPQAGGELFF
>TRBD1|TRBV20-1|TRBJ2-7|few
TGCAGTGCTAGAGATATTACAGGGGGTACCTACGAGCAGTACTTC
CSARDITGGTYEQYF
>TRBD2|TRBV13|TRBJ2-1|many
TGTGCCAGCAGCTTAGACGGGAGGGGTGAGCAGTTCTTC
CASSLDGRGEQFF
>-|TRBV4-1|TRBJ1-3|few
TGCGCCAGCAGCCAAGGCGGGCCCGAGGGATCCGGAAACACCATATATTTT
CASSQGGPEGSGNTIYF
>TRBD2|TRBV10-3|TRBJ2-1|many
TGTGCCATCAGTGAAGGAAGCGGGAGCTACAATGAGCAGTTCTTC
CAISEGSGSYNEQFF
>-|TRBV14|TRBJ2-1|-
TGTGCCAGCAGCCCCTTCCGGCCAGCCACCGAACTCTACAATGAGCAGTTCTTC
CASSPFRPATELYNEQFF
>TRBD1|TRBV27|TRBJ2-1|many
TGTGCCAGCAGAGGGGGCGGTGAAGGTGAGCAGTTCTTC
CASRGGGEGEQFF
>-|TRBV28|TRBJ2-7|many
TGTGCCAGCAAGCAGGGGTCCTACGAGCAGTACTTC
CASKQGSYEQYF
>-|TRBV7-9|TRBJ2-3|many
TGTGCCAGCAGCGACCAAGGAATTACCCAGCCAGATACGCAGTATTTT
CASSDQGITQPDTQYF
>-|TRBV19|TRBJ1-1|-
TGTGCCAGTAGAAGGCAGTATGAAACTGAAGCTTTCTTT
CASRRQYETEAFF
>TRBD2|TRBV6-1|TRBJ2-1|many
TGTGCCAGCAGTGAATTATCGGGAGGGTTAAATGAGCAGTTCTTC
CASSELSGGLNEQFF
>-|TRBV7-9|TRBJ2-7|many
TGTGCCAGCAGCTTAGCGGCAGGGGAGCAGTACTTC
CASSLAAGEQYF
>-|TRBV29-1|TRBJ1-1|many
TGCAGCGTCTTGAAGAACTCGGGAGATCAAGCTTTCTTT
CSVLKNSGDQAFF
>-|TRBV20-1|TRBJ1-1|many
TGCAGTGCTAGTCGCGGGGGGGACACTGAAGCTTTCTTT
CSASRGGDTEAFF
>TRBD1|TRBV5-1|TRBJ2-5|-
TGCGCCAGCAGCAGAATTCCTCGACAGGGAGAGACCCAGTACTTC
CASSRIPRQGETQYF
>-|TRBV18|TRBJ2-3|many
TGTGCCAGCTCACCCTCCGGGGGCGGAGGAGCAGATACGCAGTATTTT
CASSPSGGGGADTQYF
>-|TRBV5-1|TRBJ2-7|few
TGCGCCAGCAGCTTGGTTCGGTCTCCAGGGGTCCGCGAGCAGTACTTC
CASSLVRSPGVREQYF
>-|TRBV2|TRBJ1-2|many
TGTGCCAGCAGGGACGACAGCAGCTTCTATGGCTACACCTTC
CASRDDSSFYGYTF
>-|TRBV4-2|TRBJ2-3|few
TGTGCCAGCAGCCAAGATCTGTCAGGCACAGATACGCAGTATTTT
CASSQDLSGTDTQYF